The 22 T cell receptor beta chains reported below all come from one sample, sequenced in a study of OX40 agonist ivuxolimab in advanced cancers. Sequencing was performed with immunoSEQ multiplex PCR; in TCRdb, only in-frame clones are kept and a portion is missing. Of approximately 70,000 clones detected, around 86% appear once; the ten largest clones hold about 0.4%. This specimen was CD4+ or CD8+ T cells sorted from blood, taken in a trial of the OX40 agonist ivuxolimab. Receptor source: an adult with an advanced solid tumor such as melanoma, head and neck, liver or kidney cancer.

This clone was observed at least ten times. This chain joins TRBV7-2 and TRBJ1-3; D ambiguous. Trimming took off 4 bases at V and 3 bases at J, with 13 bases between the two ends. The CDR3 covers 15 residues. The germline V gene has CDR1 SGHTA and CDR2 FQGNSA. The DNA for the CDR3 is TGTGCCAGCAGCTCTAACGCAGGCAATGGAAACACCATATATTTT. Translating gives CASSSNAGNGNTIYF. Looking up the rest from reference TRBV7-2 and TRBJ1-3 gives the full variable domain: GAGVSQSPSNKVTEKGKDVELRCDPISGHTALYWYRQSLGQGLEFLIYFQGNSAPDKSGLPSDRFSAERTGGSVSTLTIQRTQQEDSAVYLCASSSNAGNGNTIYFGEGSWLTVV.

J is TRBJ1-5 and V is TRBV6-6, with D unresolved. The CDR3 extends over 13 amino acids. Per germline, CDR1 MNHNY and CDR2 SVGAGI (reference sequence). V shed 6 bases and J shed 3 bases, with 9 bases lying between them. In DNA, the CDR3 is TGTGCCAGCAGCCCTCGAATCAATCAGCCCCAGCATTTT. Its translation is CASSPRINQPQHF.

The gene calls are TRBV12-2 and TRBJ1-1; the table's D gene call, TRBD1, was not cross checked with the DNA. TRBV12-2 is flagged as a pseudogene. This CDR3 has 18 amino acids. The CDR3 here is CASRLVYNSRQCCTEAFF. CDR3 DNA: TGTGCAAGTCGCTTAGTATATAATAGCAGACAGTGTTGTACTGAAGCTTTCTTT.

The J gene is TRBJ2-2, the V gene TRBV7-6; D gene ambiguous. Per the germline V gene, CDR1 is SGHVS and CDR2 is FNYEAQ. The CDR3 runs 15 residues. V lost 1 base to trimming and J lost 1 base, with 7 bases between them. The DNA of the CDR3 is TGTGCCAGCAGCTTAGAAGGGTGGAACACCGGGGAGCTGTTTTTT. Translated: CASSLEGWNTGELFF.

The genes are TRBV7-9 and TRBJ1-3; D may be TRBD1 (6 bases). Germline CDR1 reads SEHNR; CDR2 reads FQNEAQ (reference sequence). The length of the CDR3 is 15 residues. Trimming took 5 bases from V and 0 from J, leaving 11 bases between them. As DNA, the CDR3 is TGTGCCAGCAGCCCGGGACAATCCTCTGGAAACACCATATATTTT. This translates into CASSPGQSSGNTIYF. The full variable domain, its missing parts supplied by reference TRBV7-9 and TRBJ1-3, is DTGVSQNPRHKITKRGQNVTFRCDPISEHNRLYWYRQTLGQGPEFLTYFQNEAQLEKSRLLSDRFSAERPKGSFSTLEIQRTEQGDSAMYLCASSPGQSSGNTIYFGEGSWLTVV.

The chain joins TRBV5-1 to TRBJ1-1; D is undetermined. The germline CDR1 and CDR2 sequences are SGHRS and YFSETQ. This CDR3 has 14 residues. V lost 5 bases, J lost 7 bases, and 18 bases lay in between. The CDR3 is CASSSGGAEGEAFF. The CDR3 DNA follows: TGCGCCAGCAGTAGCGGCGGCGCTGAGGGTGAAGCTTTCTTT.

This clone was observed once. The chain carries TRBV6-6 and TRBJ1-1; TRBD1 might be the D (6 bases). This CDR3 has 15 amino acids. The germline V and J ends were trimmed by 6 bases and 1 base, with 15 bases remaining between them. CDR1 and CDR2 from the germline V gene are MNHNY and SVGAGI (reference sequence). The CDR3 loop is CASRSVQGENTEAFF. In DNA form, the CDR3 reads TGTGCCAGCAGGTCCGTACAGGGCGAGAACACTGAAGCTTTCTTT.

This chain connects TRBV25-1 to TRBJ2-3; 11 positions agree with TRBD1. Germline V gives CDR1 MGHDK, CDR2 SYGVNS. The CDR3 has 15 residues. The junction had 7 bases not matched to a gene; V was cut back by 7 bases and J by 4 bases. The CDR3: CASKPDRGLADTQYF. Written as DNA, the CDR3 is TGTGCCAGCAAACCGGACAGGGGGCTAGCAGATACGCAGTATTTT.

A few counts support this clone. The genes are TRBV2 and TRBJ1-5; D is unresolved. From germline, CDR1 is SNHLY and CDR2 FYNNEI. Trimming pared 6 bases from V and 11 bases from J, leaving 14 bases between. The CDR3 contains 12 residues. This chain's CDR3 is CASSVFAEAQHF. CDR3 DNA: TGTGCCAGCAGCGTTTTCGCGGAAGCCCAGCATTTT.

J is TRBJ2-5 and V is TRBV6-6, with 7 bases fitting TRBD1. The V and J ends lost 5 bases and 3 bases, in that order; junction bases with no gene match: 3. From germline, CDR1 is MNHNY and CDR2 SVGAGI (reference sequence). This CDR3 spans 13 amino acids. CDR3 residues: CASSIQGKETQYF. CDR3 in DNA: TGTGCCAGCAGTATACAGGGGAAAGAGACCCAGTACTTC.

The chain has TRBV7-2 and TRBJ2-5; 8 bases fit TRBD1. J was trimmed by 9 bases and V by 5 bases; bases with no gene match: 8. Per the germline V gene, CDR1 is SGHTA and CDR2 is FQGNSA. This CDR3 has 13 residues. CDR3 in DNA: TGTGCCAGCAGCCAGGGACAGGAGGGGGCCCAGTACTTC. Protein: CASSQGQEGAQYF.

The chain employs TRBV5-5 and TRBJ1-4, with D unclear. Trimming took off 1 base at V and 5 bases at J, with 3 bases between the two ends. The CDR3 contains 12 residues. The V gene's germline CDR1 is SGHKS and CDR2 YYEKEE (reference sequence). CDR3 region: CASSLSNEKLFF. The CDR3 DNA sequence: TGTGCCAGCAGCTTGTCGAATGAAAAACTGTTTTTT.

This sequence joins TRBV30 and TRBJ1-6; weak D call: TRBD1 (6 bases). V lost 4 bases, J lost 4 bases, and 8 bases lay in between. CDR1 GTSNPN and CDR2 SVGIG come from the germline V gene (reference sequence). This CDR3 is 13 amino acids long. CDR3 sequence reads: CAWNREYNSPLHF. CDR3 nucleotide sequence: TGTGCCTGGAACAGGGAGTATAATTCACCCCTCCACTTT.

J is TRBJ1-2 and V is TRBV28; 7 bases line up with TRBD1. Losses at the gene ends were 6 bases for V and 4 bases for J; bases not matched to a gene: 8. Germline values: CDR1 MDHEN, CDR2 SYDVKM. The CDR3 has 14 residues. The CDR3 reads CASSPGTEAYGYTF. The DNA for the CDR3 is TGTGCCAGCAGCCCAGGGACAGAAGCCTATGGCTACACCTTC.

The V call is TRBV2, the J call TRBJ2-5; 7 bases are a match to TRBD1. The CDR3 contains 14 residues. The J segment lost 2 bases and the V segment lost 4 bases, leaving 4 bases of the junction unmatched. In germline, CDR1 is SNHLY, CDR2 FYNNEI. CDR3 in amino acids: CASSGQGQQETQYF. CDR3 nucleotides: TGTGCCAGCAGTGGACAGGGCCAGCAAGAGACCCAGTACTTC.

The chain employs TRBV4-1 and TRBJ1-2; 8 bases fit TRBD1. From germline, CDR1 is MGHRA and CDR2 YSYEKL. Trimming removed 4 bases from V and 13 bases from J; junction bases left unmatched: 11. The CDR3 consists of 13 residues. Here the CDR3 DNA reads TGCGCCAGCAGCCGAACCCAGGGGGCCCCAGGCACCTTC. Protein product: CASSRTQGAPGTF.

The chain recombines TRBV5-1 with TRBJ2-5; D call uncertain. The germline gives CDR1 SGHRS, CDR2 YFSETQ. V was cut by 3 bases and J by 4 bases, with 4 bases left in between. This CDR3 comprises 11 residues. CDR3 in DNA: TGCGCCAGCAGCTCCGCAGAGACCCAGTACTTC. This translates into CASSSAETQYF.

The gene calls are TRBV20-1 and TRBJ1-2; no firm D call. The CDR3 is 8 amino acids. Germline V gives CDR1 DFQATT, CDR2 SNEGSKA (reference sequence). CDR3 DNA sequence: TGCAGGCCTCGTGGCTACACCTTC. The encoded protein is CRPRGYTF.

This clone was detected once. V and J are TRBV6-6 and TRBJ1-5, with D perhaps TRBD1 (5 bases). The CDR3 consists of 14 residues. Trimming cost V 2 bases and J 0 bases, with 5 bases left between them. The V gene's germline CDR1 is MNHNY and CDR2 SVGAGI (reference sequence). CDR3 sequence reads: CASSYRGSNQPQHF. In DNA, the CDR3 is TGTGCCAGCAGTTACAGGGGTAGCAATCAGCCCCAGCATTTT.

This sequence joins TRBV9 and TRBJ2-5; 8 nucleotides match TRBD2. The CDR3 is 16 residues long. CDR1 SGDLS and CDR2 YYNGEE come from the germline V gene. After removal of 3 bases from V and 2 bases from J, the junction contained 9 bases not matched to a gene. The CDR3 DNA is TGTGCCAGCAGCGAGTGGGCTAGCGGGCCTCAAGAGACCCAGTACTTC. It is translated as CASSEWASGPQETQYF.

This clone was recorded a few times. The chain recombines TRBV5-8 with TRBJ1-3, with TRBD1 identical over 7 bases. Per germline, CDR1 SGHTS and CDR2 YDEGEE. This CDR3 has 16 amino acids. Trimming removed 5 bases from V and 0 bases from J; junction bases left unmatched: 8. This CDR3 is CASRSRQGYSGNTIYF. In nucleotides, the CDR3 is TGTGCCAGCAGATCGCGACAGGGTTACTCTGGAAACACCATATATTTT.

The CDR3 region is CATKQGASMNTEAFF. Written as DNA, the CDR3 is TGTGCCACAAAACAGGGGGCCTCTATGAACACTGAAGCTTTCTTT. This rearrangement joins TRBV19 to TRBJ1-1; 9 nucleotides align to TRBD1. The CDR3 has 15 amino acids. The trim removed 10 bases at V and 0 bases at J, leaving 9 bases unmatched. Germline V gives CDR1 LNHDA, CDR2 SQIVND (reference sequence).